A selection of T cell receptor beta chains follows, all from one sample in a study of blood T cell repertoires in COVID-19. The assay was immunoSEQ multiplex PCR, and TCRdb's table has in-frame clones only and misses some. Of a few hundred thousand clones detected, around 83% appear once; the ten largest clones hold about 6.2%. The specimen sequenced was PBMCs or T cells enriched from blood (not recorded which). All receptors come from a woman aged 45-60 years who had been exposed to COVID-19. Each CDR3 is given with its conserved first and last residue. D genes are given only for firm matches. Only some rows state a clone size, as once, few, many or a class for expanded clones.

clone_size d_call j_call v_call cdr3_aa cdr3_nt
. . TRBJ2-3 TRBV9 CASSVGADTQYF TGTGCCAGCAGCGTAGGGGCTGATACGCAGTATTTT
. TRBD1 TRBJ1-1 TRBV5-1 CASSLEAGRGRWGTEAFF TGCGCCAGCAGCTTGGAAGCAGGCAGGGGGCGCTGGGGCACTGAAGCTTTCTTT
. . TRBJ1-3 TRBV4-3 CASSQDYGTDTGNTIYF TGCGCCAGCAGCCAAGATTACGGAACAGATACTGGAAACACCATATATTTT
. TRBD1 TRBJ2-1 TRBV9 CASSVATSGGAEQFF TGTGCCAGCAGCGTAGCTACATCAGGGGGCGCTGAGCAGTTCTTC
. TRBD2 TRBJ2-3 TRBV29-1 CSAKNPQGGSTDTQYF TGCAGCGCCAAAAACCCGCAGGGAGGGAGCACAGATACGCAGTATTTT
once . TRBJ2-7 TRBV19 CASSTAVLSYEQYF TGTGCCAGTAGCACGGCCGTACTATCCTACGAGCAGTACTTC
. TRBD1 TRBJ1-5 TRBV19 CASSTGTGRFNQPQHF TGTGCCAGTAGTACAGGGACAGGGAGGTTTAATCAGCCCCAGCATTTT
. . TRBJ1-1 TRBV5-1 CASSLVPSNTEAFF TGCGCCAGCAGCTTGGTTCCGTCGAACACTGAAGCTTTCTTT
. . TRBJ1-3 TRBV5-5 CASSFRGSNGNTIYF TGTGCCAGCAGCTTCAGGGGCAGTAACGGAAACACCATATATTTT
. TRBD1 TRBJ1-6 TRBV12-3/TRBV12-4 CASKQGENSPLHF TGTGCCAGCAAGCAGGGGGAGAATTCACCCCTCCACTTT
once . TRBJ2-2 TRBV11-2 CASSLGSGPGIGGELFF TGTGCCAGCAGCTTAGGCTCCGGGCCCGGGATTGGCGGGGAGCTGTTTTTT
. . TRBJ1-5 TRBV2 CASSEYRNQPQHF TGTGCCAGCAGTGAATACAGGAATCAGCCCCAGCATTTT
. TRBD1 TRBJ2-7 TRBV11-2 CASRPGTGQVVDYEQYF TGTGCCAGCCGGCCCGGGACAGGGCAAGTCGTTGACTACGAGCAGTACTTC
. TRBD1 TRBJ1-6 TRBV6-1 CASSEDRLHF TGTGCCAGCAGTGAGGACAGGCTCCACTTT
. . TRBJ2-2 TRBV9 CASSVEDWGGTGLLRNTGELFF TGTGCCAGCAGCGTAGAGGATTGGGGCGGGACGGGACTCCTGAGGAACACCGGGGAGCTGTTTTTT
. TRBD2 TRBJ2-5 TRBV6-5 CASRLAGVPRETQYF TGTGCCAGCAGACTAGCGGGGGTACCAAGAGAGACCCAGTACTTC
. TRBD1 TRBJ1-4 TRBV2 CASSPYRTGGEKLFF TGTGCCAGCAGTCCTTACAGGACAGGGGGTGAAAAACTGTTTTTT
once . TRBJ2-1 TRBV12-3/TRBV12-4 CASSFRGEQFF TGTGCCAGCAGTTTCCGGGGTGAGCAGTTCTTC
. . TRBJ1-3 TRBV10-2 CATAGTTGNTIYF TGCGCCACTGCCGGGACAACTGGAAACACCATATATTTT
. . TRBJ1-6 TRBV5-8 CASSSSRRLNSPLHF TGTGCCAGCAGCTCTTCCCGGCGGCTAAATTCACCCCTCCACTTT
. . TRBJ1-1 TRBV5-4 CASSPWRENTEAFF TGTGCCAGCAGCCCCTGGCGGGAGAACACTGAAGCTTTCTTT
. TRBD2 TRBJ2-7 TRBV27 CASSLRGNSGAYEQYF TGTGCCAGCAGTTTACGGGGGAATAGCGGGGCCTACGAGCAGTACTTC
. TRBD2 TRBJ2-1 TRBV5-1 CASSLAKAGVNYNEQFF TGCGCCAGCAGCTTGGCCAAAGCGGGGGTGAACTACAATGAGCAGTTCTTC
. . TRBJ2-7 TRBV7-3 CASSLGPQGEQYF TGTGCCAGCAGCTTAGGACCCCAGGGAGAGCAGTACTTC
few TRBD1 TRBJ2-1 TRBV28 CASSFSDRGNEQFF TGTGCCAGCAGTTTCTCTGACAGGGGAAATGAGCAGTTCTTC
once TRBD1 TRBJ1-2 TRBV27 CASSLTQQGLSDYGYTF TGTGCCAGCAGTTTAACCCAACAGGGGCTTTCCGACTATGGCTACACCTTC
. TRBD2 TRBJ2-7 TRBV5-4 CASSPTLAGGSYEQYF TGTGCCAGCAGCCCTACCCTAGCGGGGGGCTCCTACGAGCAGTACTTC
. TRBD1 TRBJ1-4 TRBV19 CASSTGQGNEKLFF TGTGCCAGTAGTACCGGACAGGGTAATGAAAAACTGTTTTTT
. . TRBJ1-6 TRBV18 CASSPLKTSYNSPLHF TGTGCCAGCTCACCCCTCAAGACAAGTTATAATTCACCCCTCCACTTT
. . TRBJ1-5 TRBV27 CASSLTGNQPQHF TGTGCCAGCAGTTTAACAGGCAATCAGCCCCAGCATTTT
. . TRBJ1-1 TRBV18 CASSPQQATNTEAFF TGTGCCAGCTCACCTCAACAGGCGACGAACACTGAAGCTTTCTTT
. TRBD1 TRBJ1-1 TRBV5-1 CASSFGQGKMNTEAFF TGCGCCAGCAGCTTCGGACAGGGCAAAATGAACACTGAAGCTTTCTTT
once . TRBJ1-3 TRBV21-1 CASSQEAAYRFFGNTIYF TGTGCCAGCAGCCAGGAGGCTGCTTATCGGTTCTTCGGAAACACCATATATTTT
. . TRBJ2-2 TRBV7-7 CASSLQGRETGELFF TGTGCCAGCAGCCTACAGGGGCGGGAAACCGGGGAGCTGTTTTTT
few TRBD2 TRBJ2-2 TRBV5-1 CASSPSPASGGGFTGELFF TGCGCCAGCAGCCCTAGCCCCGCTAGCGGGGGGGGATTCACCGGGGAGCTGTTTTTT
. TRBD1 TRBJ2-7 TRBV15 CATSRGLTGQGEEQYF TGTGCCACCAGCAGAGGGCTTACGGGACAGGGGGAAGAGCAGTACTTC